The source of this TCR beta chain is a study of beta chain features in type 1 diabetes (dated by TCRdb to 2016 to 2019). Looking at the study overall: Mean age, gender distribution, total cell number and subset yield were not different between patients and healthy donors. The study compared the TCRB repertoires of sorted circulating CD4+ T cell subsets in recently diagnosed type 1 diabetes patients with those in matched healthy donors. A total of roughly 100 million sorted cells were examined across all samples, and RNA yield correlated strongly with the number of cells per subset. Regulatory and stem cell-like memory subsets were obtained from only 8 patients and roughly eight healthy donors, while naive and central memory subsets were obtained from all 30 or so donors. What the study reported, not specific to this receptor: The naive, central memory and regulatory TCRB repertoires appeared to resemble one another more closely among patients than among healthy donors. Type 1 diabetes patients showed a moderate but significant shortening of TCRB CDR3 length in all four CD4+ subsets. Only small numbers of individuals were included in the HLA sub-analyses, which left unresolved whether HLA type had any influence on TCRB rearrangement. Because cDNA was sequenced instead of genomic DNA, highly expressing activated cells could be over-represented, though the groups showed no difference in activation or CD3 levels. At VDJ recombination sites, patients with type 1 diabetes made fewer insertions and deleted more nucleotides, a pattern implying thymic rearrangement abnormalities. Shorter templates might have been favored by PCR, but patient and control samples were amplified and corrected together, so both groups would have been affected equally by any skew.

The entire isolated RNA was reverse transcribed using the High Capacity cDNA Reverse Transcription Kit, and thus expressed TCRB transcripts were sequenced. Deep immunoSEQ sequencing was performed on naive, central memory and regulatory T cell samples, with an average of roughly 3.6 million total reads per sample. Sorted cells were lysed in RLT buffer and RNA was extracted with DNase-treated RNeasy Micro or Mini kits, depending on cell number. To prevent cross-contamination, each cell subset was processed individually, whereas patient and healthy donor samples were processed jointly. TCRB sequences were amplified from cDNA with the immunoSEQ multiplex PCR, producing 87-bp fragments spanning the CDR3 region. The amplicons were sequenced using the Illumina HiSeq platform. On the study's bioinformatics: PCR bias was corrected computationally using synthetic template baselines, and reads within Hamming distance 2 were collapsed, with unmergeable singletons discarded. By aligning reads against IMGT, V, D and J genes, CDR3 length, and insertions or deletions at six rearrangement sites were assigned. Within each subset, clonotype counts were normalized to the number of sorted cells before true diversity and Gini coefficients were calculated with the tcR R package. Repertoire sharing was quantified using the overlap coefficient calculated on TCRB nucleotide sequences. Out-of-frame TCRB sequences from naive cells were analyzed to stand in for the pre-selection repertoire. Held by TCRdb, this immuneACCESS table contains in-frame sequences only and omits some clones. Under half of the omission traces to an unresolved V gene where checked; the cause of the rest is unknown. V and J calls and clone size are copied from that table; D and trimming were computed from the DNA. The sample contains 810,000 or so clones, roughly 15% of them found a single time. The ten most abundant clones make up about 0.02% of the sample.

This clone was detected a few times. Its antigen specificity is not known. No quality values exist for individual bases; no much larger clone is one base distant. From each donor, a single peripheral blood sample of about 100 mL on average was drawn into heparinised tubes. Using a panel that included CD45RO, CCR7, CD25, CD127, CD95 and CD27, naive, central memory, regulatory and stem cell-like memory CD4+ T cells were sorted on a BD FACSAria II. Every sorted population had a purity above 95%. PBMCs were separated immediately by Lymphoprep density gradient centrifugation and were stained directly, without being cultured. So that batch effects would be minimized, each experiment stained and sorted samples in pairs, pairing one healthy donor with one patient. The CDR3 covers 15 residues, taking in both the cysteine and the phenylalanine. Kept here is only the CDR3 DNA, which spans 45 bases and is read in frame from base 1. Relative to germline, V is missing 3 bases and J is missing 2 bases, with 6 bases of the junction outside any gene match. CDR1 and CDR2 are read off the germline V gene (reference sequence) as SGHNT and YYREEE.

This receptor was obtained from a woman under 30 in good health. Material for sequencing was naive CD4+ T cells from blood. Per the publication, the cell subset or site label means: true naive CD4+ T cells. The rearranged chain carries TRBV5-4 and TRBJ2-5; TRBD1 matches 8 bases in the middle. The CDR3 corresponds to CASSSGTGRQETQYF. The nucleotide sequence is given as TGTGCCAGCAGCTCCGGGACAGGAAGGCAAGAGACCCAGTACTTC.